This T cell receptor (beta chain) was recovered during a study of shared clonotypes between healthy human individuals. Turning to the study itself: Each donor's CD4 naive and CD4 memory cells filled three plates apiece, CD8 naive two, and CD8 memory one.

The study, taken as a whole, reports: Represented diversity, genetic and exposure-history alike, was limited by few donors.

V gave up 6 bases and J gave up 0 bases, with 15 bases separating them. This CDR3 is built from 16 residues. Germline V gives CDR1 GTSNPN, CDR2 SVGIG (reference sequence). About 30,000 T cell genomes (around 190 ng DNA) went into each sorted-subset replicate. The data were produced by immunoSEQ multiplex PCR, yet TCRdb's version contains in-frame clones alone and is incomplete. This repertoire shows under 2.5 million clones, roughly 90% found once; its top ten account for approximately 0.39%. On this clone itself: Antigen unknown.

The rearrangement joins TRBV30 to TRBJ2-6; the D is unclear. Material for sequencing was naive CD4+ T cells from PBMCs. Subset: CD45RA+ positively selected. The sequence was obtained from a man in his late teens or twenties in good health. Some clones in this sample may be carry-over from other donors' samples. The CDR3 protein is CACIVGIVSGANVLTF. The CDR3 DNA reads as TGTGCCTGCATTGTAGGTATTGTCTCTGGGGCCAACGTCCTGACTTTC.